These 9 T cell receptor beta chains share one sample of origin, sequenced in a study of shared clonotypes between healthy human individuals. Sequenced by immunoSEQ multiplex PCR; TCRdb stores in-frame clones only, minus some. Of about 2,200,000 clones listed, more than 85% are singletons. Naive-designated CD8 cells lacked CD45RO, were positively enriched for CCR7, and omitted terminally differentiated effector memory CD45RA+ cells. The material sequenced was naive CD8+ T cells from PBMCs. The source of these receptors is a man between 18 and 29 years old in good health. Some clones in this sample may be carry-over from other donors' samples.

The chain carries TRBV9 and TRBJ2-3; 7 bases fit TRBD1. Germline CDR1 SGDLS, CDR2 YYNGEE. The CDR3 has 14 residues. V dropped 4 bases and J dropped 6; count of bases not matched to a gene: 8. The CDR3 region has the DNA TGTGCCAGCAGCCCTAGGGACAGCTTGGATACGCAGTATTTT. This encodes CASSPRDSLDTQYF.

The V and J genes are TRBV7-9 and TRBJ1-4, with D possibly TRBD1 on 6 matching bases. Germline CDR1 reads SEHNR; CDR2 reads FQNEAQ (reference sequence). V was clipped by 2 bases and J by 7 bases, with 14 bases between them. The CDR3 loop spans 15 amino acids. In DNA, the CDR3 is TGTGCCAGCAGCTTATGGACAGCTCGGGGTGAAAAACTGTTTTTT. Translated: CASSLWTARGEKLFF.

The chain links TRBV10-3 to TRBJ1-2, with D perhaps matching TRBD1 (5 bases). This CDR3 has 14 residues. V gave up 8 bases and J gave up 3 bases, with 16 bases separating them. CDR1 ENHRY and CDR2 SYGVKD come from the germline V gene. The chain's CDR3 is CAIFDFGTYYGYTF. The CDR3 nucleotides are TGTGCCATCTTTGATTTCGGGACGTACTATGGCTACACCTTC.

As concerns this clone: Different DNA sequences within this sample yield the same CDR3. J is TRBJ2-3 and V is TRBV9, with 7 bases that match TRBD2. CDR3 size: 13 residues. Germline assignment: CDR1 SGDLS and CDR2 YYNGEE. The V gene end was trimmed by 3 bases and the J gene end by 6 bases; junction bases not matched to a gene: 4. Here the CDR3 DNA reads TGTGCCAGCAGCGCCGGACTAGTTGATACGCAGTATTTT. Residues: CASSAGLVDTQYF.

This clone has just one count. This chain connects TRBV27 to TRBJ2-1; weak D call: TRBD1 (6 bases). The CDR3 loop spans 13 amino acids. V gave up 3 bases and J gave up 6 bases, with 9 bases separating them. Germline values: CDR1 MNHEY, CDR2 SMNVEV (reference sequence). This CDR3 is CASSLGHRNEQFF. The CDR3 DNA reads TGTGCCAGCAGTTTGGGACACCGCAATGAGCAGTTCTTC.

In nucleotides, the CDR3 is TGTGCCAGCAGCTGGGGAGGGGGCGCGGATGAGCAGTTCTTC. Its protein is CASSWGGGADEQFF. The chain employs TRBV7-9 and TRBJ2-1; D may correspond to TRBD1 or TRBD2 (7 bases each). The CDR3 runs 14 residues. Per the germline V gene, CDR1 is SEHNR and CDR2 is FQNEAQ (reference sequence). Trimming cost V 4 bases and J 8 bases, with 15 bases left between them.

The chain joins TRBV7-9 to TRBJ2-3; TRBD2 might be the D (6 bases). The CDR3 extends over 17 amino acids. Germline V gene data show CDR1 as SEHNR and CDR2 as FQNEAQ (reference sequence). V lost 5 bases and J lost 2, with 20 bases in between. The DNA of the CDR3 is TGTGCCAGCAGCGGAGTGGGACCGGGGGATATCACAGATACGCAGTATTTT. Translation: CASSGVGPGDITDTQYF.

This rearrangement joins TRBV28 to TRBJ2-1; D not resolved. The ends were cut back, 3 bases at V and 3 bases at J, with 12 bases in the middle. The CDR3 runs to 15 residues. CDR1 is MDHEN, CDR2 SYDVKM, per germline. DNA for the CDR3: TGTGCCAGCAGTTTTAGGCGGCTGGGCTACAATGAGCAGTTCTTC. It encodes CASSFRRLGYNEQFF.

The genes are TRBV27 and TRBJ1-1, with D unresolved. CDR1 and CDR2 from the germline V gene are MNHEY and SMNVEV (reference sequence). This CDR3 comprises 14 residues. With 3 bases removed from V and 4 bases from J, the gap between germline ends came to 12 bases. As DNA, the CDR3 is TGTGCCAGCAGTTTCCTTGGACCCGGCACTGAAGCTTTCTTT. Translating it yields CASSFLGPGTEAFF.